This paragraph reports one T cell receptor (beta chain). The antigen is unknown. This same CDR3 is encoded by further DNA sequences in the sample. This sample is drawn from a study of T cell responses to AZD1222 COVID-19 vaccine. Findings and limits, study-wide: Most donors were white British and more were female, and clonal diversity was possibly underestimated. Spike-specific TCR breadth and depth rose after two AZD1222 doses.

The CDR3 contains 13 residues. Per germline, CDR1 SEHNR and CDR2 FQNEAQ (reference sequence). The germline V and J ends were trimmed by 5 bases and 1 base, with 8 bases remaining between them. Produced via immunoSEQ multiplex PCR; TCRdb's table is partial and in-frame only. There are about 120,000 clones in the sample; just over 85% occur only once, and approximately 9.6% lies in the top ten. The chain combines TRBV7-9 with TRBJ1-1; D is unclear. Here the sequenced sample was peripheral blood, taken on day 0 of AZD1222 vaccination. This clonotype was obtained from an adult in good health. The CDR3 region is CASSAGTNTEAFF. CDR3 nucleotides: TGTGCCAGCAGCGCCGGAACGAACACTGAAGCTTTCTTT.